This T cell receptor (beta chain) was captured by sequencing in a study of T-cell memory formation after mild COVID-19. Study-level information: TCR clusters were mostly confined to one donor each. Whole-study findings and limits: Several responding clones turned up in pre-infection memory, indicating that cross-reactive memory may have taken part. Contracting CD4+ clones sat mainly in CM and EM; CD8+ in EMRA. Clones contracting over day 15 to 85 were CD4/CD8 balanced, with later expanders leaning CD4+.

This clonotype showed up just a few times. Its matching antigen is unknown. TCRdb re-called the 5' RACE reads through MiXCR, storing one row per CDR3 protein. Here the sample spans more than 150,000 distinct CDR3 sequences, approximately 17% being singletons. CDR1 and CDR2 from the germline V gene are SGHTA and FQGNSA. The V and J ends lost 2 bases and 5 bases respectively, with 10 bases between them. The CDR3 sequence is 14 residues long. The sequenced material came from PBMCs or a T cell subset sorted from them (not recorded which). The chain uses TRBV7-2 and TRBJ1-5; D ambiguous. This sequence was found in a man aged 18 to 30 who had mild COVID-19 (a few samples of this study predate the infection). Cell type and time point are not known. The CDR3, as DNA: TGTGCCAGCAGCTTAATTCGAGGTGATCAGCCCCAGCATTTT. It specifies CASSLIRGDQPQHF.